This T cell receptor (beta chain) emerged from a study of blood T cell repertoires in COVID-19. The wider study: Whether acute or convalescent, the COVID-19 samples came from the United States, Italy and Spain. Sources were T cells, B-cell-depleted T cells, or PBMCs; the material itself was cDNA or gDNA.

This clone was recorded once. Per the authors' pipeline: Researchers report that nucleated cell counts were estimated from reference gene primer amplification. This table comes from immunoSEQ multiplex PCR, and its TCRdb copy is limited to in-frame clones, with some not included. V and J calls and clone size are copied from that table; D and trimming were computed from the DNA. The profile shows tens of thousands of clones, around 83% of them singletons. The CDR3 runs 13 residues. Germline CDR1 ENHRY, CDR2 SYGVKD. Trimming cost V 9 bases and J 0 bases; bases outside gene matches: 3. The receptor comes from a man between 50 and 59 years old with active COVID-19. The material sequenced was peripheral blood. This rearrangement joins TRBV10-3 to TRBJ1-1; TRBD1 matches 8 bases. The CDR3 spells CAIATGVNTEAFF. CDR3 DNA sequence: TGTGCCATTGCGACAGGGGTGAACACTGAAGCTTTCTTT.